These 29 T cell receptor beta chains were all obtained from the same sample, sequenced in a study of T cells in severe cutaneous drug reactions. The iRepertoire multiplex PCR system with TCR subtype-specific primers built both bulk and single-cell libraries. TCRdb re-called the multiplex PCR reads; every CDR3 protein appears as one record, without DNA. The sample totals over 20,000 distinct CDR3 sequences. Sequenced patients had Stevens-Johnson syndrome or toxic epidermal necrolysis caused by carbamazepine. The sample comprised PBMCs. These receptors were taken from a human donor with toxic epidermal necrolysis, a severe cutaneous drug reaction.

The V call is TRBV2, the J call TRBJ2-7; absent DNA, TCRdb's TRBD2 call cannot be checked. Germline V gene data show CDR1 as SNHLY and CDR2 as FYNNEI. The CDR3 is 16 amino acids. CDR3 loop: CASSEEYLAGSYEQYF. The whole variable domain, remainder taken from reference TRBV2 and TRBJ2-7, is EPEVTQTPSHQVTQMGQEVILRCVPISNHLYFYWYRQILGQKVEFLVSFYNNEISEKSEIFDDQFSVERPDGSNFTLKIRSTKLEDSAMYFCASSEEYLAGSYEQYFGPGTRLTVT.

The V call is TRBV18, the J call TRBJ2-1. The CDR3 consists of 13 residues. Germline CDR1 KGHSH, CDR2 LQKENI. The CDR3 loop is CASSTIDYNEQFF.

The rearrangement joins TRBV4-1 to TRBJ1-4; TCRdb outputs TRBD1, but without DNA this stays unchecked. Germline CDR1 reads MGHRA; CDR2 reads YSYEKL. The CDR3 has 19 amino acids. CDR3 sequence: CASSQLDRVGRIVNEKLFF.

CDR3 region: CASTTVGGETQYF. This chain joins TRBV4-1 and TRBJ2-5; with no DNA, the TCRdb D assignment of TRBD1 cannot be verified. The CDR3 runs to 13 residues. Germline CDR1 reads MGHRA; CDR2 reads YSYEKL.

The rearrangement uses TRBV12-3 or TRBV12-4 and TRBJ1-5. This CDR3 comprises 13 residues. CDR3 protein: CASSPVFSSSQHF.

CDR3 protein: CSATTIRRHNEQFF. The genes are TRBV20-1 and TRBJ2-1. The CDR3 is 14 residues long. Germline CDR1 and CDR2: DFQATT and SNEGSKA (reference sequence).

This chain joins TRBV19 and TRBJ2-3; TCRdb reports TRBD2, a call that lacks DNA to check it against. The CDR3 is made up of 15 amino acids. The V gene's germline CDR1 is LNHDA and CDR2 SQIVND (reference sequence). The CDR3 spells CASSTLAVSTDTQYF.

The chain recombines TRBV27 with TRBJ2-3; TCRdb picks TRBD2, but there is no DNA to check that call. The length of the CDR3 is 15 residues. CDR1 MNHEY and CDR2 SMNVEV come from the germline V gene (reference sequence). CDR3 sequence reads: CASRPAGVLADTQYF.

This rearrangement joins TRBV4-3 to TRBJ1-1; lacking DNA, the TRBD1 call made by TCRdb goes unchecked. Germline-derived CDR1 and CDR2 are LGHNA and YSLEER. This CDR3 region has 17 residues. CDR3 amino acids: CASSPRPGVVLNTEAFF.

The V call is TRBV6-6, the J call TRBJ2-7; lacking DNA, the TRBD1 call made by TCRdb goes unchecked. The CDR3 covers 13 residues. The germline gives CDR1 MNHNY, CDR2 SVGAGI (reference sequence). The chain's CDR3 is CASSNPGGYEQYF.

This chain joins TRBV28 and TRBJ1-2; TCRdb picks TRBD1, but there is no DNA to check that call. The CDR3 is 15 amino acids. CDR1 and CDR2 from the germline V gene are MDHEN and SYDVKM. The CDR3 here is CASTRTDGQGDGYTF.

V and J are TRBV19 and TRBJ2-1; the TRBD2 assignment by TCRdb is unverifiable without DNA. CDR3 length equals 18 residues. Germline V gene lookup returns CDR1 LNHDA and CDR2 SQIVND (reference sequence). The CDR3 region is CASSIRLRTSGRAHEQFF.

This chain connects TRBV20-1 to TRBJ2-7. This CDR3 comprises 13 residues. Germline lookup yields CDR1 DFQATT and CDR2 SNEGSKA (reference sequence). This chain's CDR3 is CSARQTGASEQYF.

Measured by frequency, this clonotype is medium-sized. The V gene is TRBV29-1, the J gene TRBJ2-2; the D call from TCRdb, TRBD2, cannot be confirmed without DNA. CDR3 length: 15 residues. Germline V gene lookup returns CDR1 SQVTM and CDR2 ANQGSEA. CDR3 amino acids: CSVELLAANTGELFF.

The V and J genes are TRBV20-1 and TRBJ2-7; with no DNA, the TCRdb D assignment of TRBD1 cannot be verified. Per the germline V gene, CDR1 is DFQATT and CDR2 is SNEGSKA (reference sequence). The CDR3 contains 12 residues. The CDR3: CSASQGAREQYF.

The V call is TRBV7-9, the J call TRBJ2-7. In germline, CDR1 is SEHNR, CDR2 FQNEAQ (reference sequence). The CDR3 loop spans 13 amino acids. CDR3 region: CASSVTSAYEQYF.

CDR3 region: CASSPSAGVRTDTQYF. V is TRBV18 and J is TRBJ2-3. Per the germline V gene, CDR1 is KGHSH and CDR2 is LQKENI. The CDR3 is 16 amino acids. Looking up the rest from reference TRBV18 and TRBJ2-3 gives the full variable domain: NAGVMQNPRHLVRRRGQEARLRCSPMKGHSHVYWYRQLPEEGLKFMVYLQKENIIDESGMPKERFSAEFPKEGPSILRIQQVVRGDSAAYFCASSPSAGVRTDTQYFGPGTRLTVL.

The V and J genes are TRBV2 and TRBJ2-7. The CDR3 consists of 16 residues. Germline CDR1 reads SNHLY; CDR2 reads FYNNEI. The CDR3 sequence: CASSGVGLASSYEQYF.

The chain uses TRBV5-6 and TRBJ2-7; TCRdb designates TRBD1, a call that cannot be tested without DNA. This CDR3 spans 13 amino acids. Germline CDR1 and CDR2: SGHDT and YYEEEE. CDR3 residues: CASSSGQGYEQYF.

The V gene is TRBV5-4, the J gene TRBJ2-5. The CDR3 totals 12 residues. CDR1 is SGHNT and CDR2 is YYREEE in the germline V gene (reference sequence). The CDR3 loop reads CASGPTRETQYF.

The CDR3 sequence is CASSQVDTEAFF. The chain combines TRBV28 with TRBJ1-1. The germline V gene encodes CDR1 MDHEN and CDR2 SYDVKM. The CDR3 extends over 12 amino acids.

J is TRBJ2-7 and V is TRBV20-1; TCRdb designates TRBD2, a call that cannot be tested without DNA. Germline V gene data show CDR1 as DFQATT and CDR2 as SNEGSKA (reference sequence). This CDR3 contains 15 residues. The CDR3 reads CSAYPHRGGGYEQYF.

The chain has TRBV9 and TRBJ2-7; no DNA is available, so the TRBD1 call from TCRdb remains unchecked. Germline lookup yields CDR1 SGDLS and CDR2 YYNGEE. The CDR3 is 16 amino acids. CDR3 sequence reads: CASSSNPGQGYYEQYF.

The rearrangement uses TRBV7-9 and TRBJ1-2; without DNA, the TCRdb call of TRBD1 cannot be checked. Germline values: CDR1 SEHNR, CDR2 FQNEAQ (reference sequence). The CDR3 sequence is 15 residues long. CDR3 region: CASSQGGGRNYGYTF.

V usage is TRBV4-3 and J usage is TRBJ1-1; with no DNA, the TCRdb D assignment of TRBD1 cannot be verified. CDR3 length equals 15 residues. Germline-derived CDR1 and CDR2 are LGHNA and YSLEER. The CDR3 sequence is CASSQERDRSTEAFF.

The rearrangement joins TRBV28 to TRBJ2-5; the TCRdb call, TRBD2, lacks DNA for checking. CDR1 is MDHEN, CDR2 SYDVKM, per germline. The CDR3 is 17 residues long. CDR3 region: CASRTDSGTSGLETQYF. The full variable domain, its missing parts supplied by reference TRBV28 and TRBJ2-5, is DVKVTQSSRYLVKRTGEKVFLECVQDMDHENMFWYRQDPGLGLRLIYFSYDVKMKEKGDIPEGYSVSREKKERFSLILESASTNQTSMYLCASRTDSGTSGLETQYFGPGTRLLVL.

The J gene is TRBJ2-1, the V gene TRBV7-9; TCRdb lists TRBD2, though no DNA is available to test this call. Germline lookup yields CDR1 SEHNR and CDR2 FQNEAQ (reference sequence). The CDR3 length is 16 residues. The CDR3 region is CASSLIGVAEYNEQFF.

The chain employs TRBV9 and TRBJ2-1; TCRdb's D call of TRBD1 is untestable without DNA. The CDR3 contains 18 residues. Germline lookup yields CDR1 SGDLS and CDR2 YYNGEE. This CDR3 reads CASSPPRGRSGNYNEQFF. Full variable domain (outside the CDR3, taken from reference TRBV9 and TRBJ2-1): DSGVTQTPKHLITATGQRVTLRCSPRSGDLSVYWYQQSLDQGLQFLIQYYNGEERAKGNILERFSAQQFPDLHSELNLSSLELGDSALYFCASSPPRGRSGNYNEQFFGPGTRLTVL.

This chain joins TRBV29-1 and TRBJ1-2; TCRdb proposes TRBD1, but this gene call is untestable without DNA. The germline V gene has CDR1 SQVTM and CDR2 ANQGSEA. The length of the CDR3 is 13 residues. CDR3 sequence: CSVEVGGHYGYTF.